This T cell receptor (beta chain) was identified in a study of blood T cell repertoires in COVID-19. The CDR3 has 13 residues. Between the trimmed V and J ends, which lost 1 base and 13 bases, there was a span of 13 bases. Germline CDR1 is MNHNS and CDR2 is SASEGT. Sequenced by immunoSEQ multiplex PCR; TCRdb stores in-frame clones only, minus some. The sample lists fewer than 450,000 clones; roughly 87% were seen once. Two consecutive negative NP/OP PCR tests, clearance, or resolved symptoms defined Cohort 3 recovery. The chain is built from TRBV6-1 and TRBJ1-4; D perhaps matches TRBD1 (5 bases). The sequence was obtained from a woman in her 30s who had recovered from COVID-19. Sequenced input: PBMCs or T cells enriched from blood (not recorded which). CDR3 coding DNA: TGTGCCAGCAGTGAAGGTTCGGGGGGGACACTGTTTTTT. Protein product: CASSEGSGGTLFF.